This T cell receptor beta chain was documented in a study of shared clonotypes between healthy human individuals. Background on the study: CD4 naive and CD4 memory each took three plates per donor, while CD8 naive took two and CD8 memory one. Findings and limits, study-wide: Compared with memory subsets, naive subsets generally had larger estimated richness.

Deep was the level used in running the assay. Here immunoSEQ multiplex PCR was the method, and the copy in TCRdb shows in-frame clones only, minus some. The table records a few hundred thousand clones, about nine tenths of them present only once. As regards this clone: Antigen: not known.

The material sequenced was memory CD8+ T cells sorted from blood. The subset denotes: CD45RO+ cells pooled with CCR7-negative TemRA cells. The sequence derives from a man between 18 and 35 years old in good health.

CDR3 sequence reads: CASSGEETGGISYGYTF. The CDR3 region has the DNA TGTGCCAGCAGTGGGGAGGAAACAGGGGGCATCAGCTATGGCTACACCTTC. This chain uses TRBV6-1 with TRBJ1-2; 9 nucleotides align to TRBD1. After removal of 4 bases from V and 4 bases from J, the junction contained 13 bases not matched to a gene. The CDR3 sequence is 17 residues long. Germline-derived CDR1 and CDR2 are MNHNS and SASEGT.